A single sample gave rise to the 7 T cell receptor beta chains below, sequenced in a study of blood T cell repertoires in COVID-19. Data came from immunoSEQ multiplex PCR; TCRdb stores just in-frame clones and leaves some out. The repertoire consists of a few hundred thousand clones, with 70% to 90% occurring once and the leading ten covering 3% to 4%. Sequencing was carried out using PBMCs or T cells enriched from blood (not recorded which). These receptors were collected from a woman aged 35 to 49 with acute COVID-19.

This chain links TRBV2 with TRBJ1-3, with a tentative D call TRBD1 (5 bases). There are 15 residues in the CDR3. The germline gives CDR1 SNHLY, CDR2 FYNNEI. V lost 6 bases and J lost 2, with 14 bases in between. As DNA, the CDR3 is TGTGCCAGCAGAAGACAGTATTCTGCTGGAAACACCATATATTTT. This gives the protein CASRRQYSAGNTIYF. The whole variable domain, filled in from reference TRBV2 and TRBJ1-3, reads EPEVTQTPSHQVTQMGQEVILRCVPISNHLYFYWYRQILGQKVEFLVSFYNNEISEKSEIFDDQFSVERPDGSNFTLKIRSTKLEDSAMYFCASRRQYSAGNTIYFGEGSWLTVV.

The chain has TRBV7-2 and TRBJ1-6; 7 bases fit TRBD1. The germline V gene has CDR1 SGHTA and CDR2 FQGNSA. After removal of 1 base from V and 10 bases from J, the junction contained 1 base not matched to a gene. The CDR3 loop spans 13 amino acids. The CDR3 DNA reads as TGTGCCAGCAGCTTAGACAGGGGCTCACCCCTCCACTTT. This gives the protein CASSLDRGSPLHF.

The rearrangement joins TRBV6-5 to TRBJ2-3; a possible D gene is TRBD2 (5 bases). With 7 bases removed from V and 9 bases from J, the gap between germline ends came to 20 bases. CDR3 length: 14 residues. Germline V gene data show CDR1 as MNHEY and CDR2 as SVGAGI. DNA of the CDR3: TGTGCCAGCACCGTCGCGGAATCCACGGGGACGCAGTATTTT. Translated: CASTVAESTGTQYF.

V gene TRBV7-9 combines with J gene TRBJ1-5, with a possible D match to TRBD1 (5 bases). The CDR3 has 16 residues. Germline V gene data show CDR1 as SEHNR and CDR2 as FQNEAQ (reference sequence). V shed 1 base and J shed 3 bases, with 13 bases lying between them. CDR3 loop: CASSLGDGTHNQPQHF. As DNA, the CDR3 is TGTGCCAGCAGCTTAGGGGATGGGACTCACAATCAGCCCCAGCATTTT.

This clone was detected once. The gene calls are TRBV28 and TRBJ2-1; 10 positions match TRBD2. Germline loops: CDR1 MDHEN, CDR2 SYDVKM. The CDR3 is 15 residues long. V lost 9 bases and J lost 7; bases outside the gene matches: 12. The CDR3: CASWKLAGVGNEQFF. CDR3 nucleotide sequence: TGTGCCAGTTGGAAGCTAGCGGGAGTGGGTAATGAGCAGTTCTTC. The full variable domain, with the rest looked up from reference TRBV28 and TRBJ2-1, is DVKVTQSSRYLVKRTGEKVFLECVQDMDHENMFWYRQDPGLGLRLIYFSYDVKMKEKGDIPEGYSVSREKKERFSLILESASTNQTSMYLCASWKLAGVGNEQFFGPGTRLTVL.

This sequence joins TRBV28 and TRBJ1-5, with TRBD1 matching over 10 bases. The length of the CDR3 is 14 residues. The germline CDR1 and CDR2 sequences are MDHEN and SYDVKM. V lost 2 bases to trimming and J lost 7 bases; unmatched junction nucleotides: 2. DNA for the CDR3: TGTGCCAGCAGTTTACGGGACAGGGGACAGCCCCAGCATTTT. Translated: CASSLRDRGQPQHF.

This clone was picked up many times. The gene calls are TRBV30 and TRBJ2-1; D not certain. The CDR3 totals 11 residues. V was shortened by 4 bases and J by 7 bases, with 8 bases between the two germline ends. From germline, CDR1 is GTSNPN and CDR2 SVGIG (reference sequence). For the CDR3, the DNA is TGTGCCTGGACACTTTGGAATGAGCAGTTCTTC. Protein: CAWTLWNEQFF.